Following are 23 T cell receptor beta chains from one sample sequenced in a study of cytomegalovirus exposure and HLA in healthy donors. Vbeta (60) and Jbeta (13) primers were used in the PCR. Measured with immunoSEQ multiplex PCR; TCRdb has only the in-frame clones, and not every one. The sample yields around 100,000 clones, 65% to 85% seen once. Sequenced: PBMCs. These receptors all stem from a woman aged 60-70 years in good health and CMV-seropositive.

V usage is TRBV7-8 and J usage is TRBJ1-1; possible D gene TRBD1, 6 bases. The V and J ends lost 4 bases and 0 bases respectively, with 15 bases between them. Germline CDR1 reads SGHVS; CDR2 reads FQNEAQ. CDR3 length equals 16 residues. The CDR3 sequence is CASSSTGRRVNTEAFF. The DNA of the CDR3 is TGTGCCAGCAGCTCTACAGGGCGCCGCGTGAACACTGAAGCTTTCTTT. Drawing the rest from reference TRBV7-8 and TRBJ1-1, the complete variable domain is GAGVSQSPRYKVAKRGQDVALRCDPISGHVSLFWYQQALGQGPEFLTYFQNEAQLDKSGLPSDRFFAERPEGSVSTLKIQRTQQEDSAVYLCASSSTGRRVNTEAFFGQGTRLTVV.

The V call is TRBV11-2, the J call TRBJ2-5, with 10 bases fitting TRBD2. Germline V lookup: CDR1 SGHAT, CDR2 FQNNGV. The CDR3 runs to 16 residues. V lost 3 bases and J lost 5; bases outside the gene matches: 9. As DNA, the CDR3 is TGTGCCAGCAGCTTTATTACCGGGACTAGCGTCGAGACCCAGTACTTC. Its protein is CASSFITGTSVETQYF.

V and J are TRBV6-4 and TRBJ2-3, with 10 bases that match TRBD2. The trim removed 3 bases at V and 1 base at J, leaving 1 base unmatched. The CDR3 consists of 15 residues. Germline V CDR1 and CDR2: MRHNA, SNTAGT. Here the CDR3 reads CASSEGTSGTDTQYF. CDR3 DNA sequence: TGTGCCAGCAGTGAGGGGACTAGCGGCACAGATACGCAGTATTTT.

The V call is TRBV15, the J call TRBJ2-1, with D possibly being TRBD2 (5 bases). This CDR3 comprises 12 residues. The germline V and J ends were trimmed by 3 bases and 10 bases, with 10 bases remaining between them. Germline CDR1 LNHNV, CDR2 YYDKDF (reference sequence). CDR3 sequence reads: CATSRVGSEQFF. The DNA of the CDR3 is TGTGCCACCAGCAGGGTTGGGAGCGAGCAGTTCTTC.

Turning to this clone: Germline and junction disagree at one end, which may indicate a read error. Other DNA sequences within the sample encode an identical CDR3. The J gene is TRBJ2-1, the V gene TRBV2; 7 bases line up with TRBD1. The CDR3 contains 14 residues. The germline V gene encodes CDR1 SNHLY and CDR2 FYNNEI. The CDR3 reads CASTGQVIYNEQFF. The CDR3 DNA follows: TGTGCCAGCACAGGACAGGTTATCTACAACGAGCAGTTCTTC.

The gene calls are TRBV5-4 and TRBJ2-5, with 11 bases matching TRBD2. V lost 4 bases, J lost 2 bases, and 7 bases stayed unmatched. CDR1 SGHNT and CDR2 YYREEE come from the germline V gene (reference sequence). The CDR3 consists of 16 residues. The CDR3 coding sequence is TGTGCCAGCAGCCGAGAACTAGCGGGAGAGCAAGAGACCCAGTACTTC. Amino acid sequence: CASSRELAGEQETQYF.

The chain uses TRBV20-1 and TRBJ1-5; D remains ambiguous. The CDR3 is made up of 10 amino acids. Germline loops: CDR1 DFQATT, CDR2 SNEGSKA (reference sequence). V lost 4 bases, J lost 9 bases, and 7 bases lay in between. This CDR3 is CSANGPPQHF. The CDR3 DNA reads TGCAGTGCTAATGGGCCGCCCCAGCATTTT.

This clone is medium-sized. This chain joins TRBV7-9 and TRBJ2-1, with a possible D match to TRBD2 (5 bases). CDR1 SEHNR and CDR2 FQNEAQ come from the germline V gene (reference sequence). The CDR3 is 18 amino acids. The V end was cut by 5 bases, the J end by 0 bases, with 20 bases between. The chain's CDR3 is CASSSGGSLPSSYNEQFF. The CDR3 bases are TGTGCCAGCAGCAGCGGCGGTAGCCTCCCGAGCTCCTACAATGAGCAGTTCTTC.

The chain combines TRBV29-1 with TRBJ2-7; D is perhaps TRBD2 (7 bases). Germline V CDR1 and CDR2: SQVTM, ANQGSEA. This CDR3 has 16 amino acids. The germline V and J ends were trimmed by 1 base and 6 bases, with 22 bases remaining between them. The CDR3 nucleotides read TGCAGCGTTGAAGGGAATGGCGGGGGCCCCCTCGGCGAGCAGTACTTC. Amino acid sequence: CSVEGNGGGPLGEQYF.

The gene calls are TRBV14 and TRBJ2-7, with D possibly being TRBD1 (6 bases). This CDR3 spans 15 amino acids. CDR1 is SGHDN, CDR2 FVKESK, per germline. Trimming pared 2 bases from V and 0 bases from J, leaving 11 bases between. CDR3 sequence (DNA): TGTGCCAGCAGCCAAATCAGGGGCTCCTCCTACGAGCAGTACTTC. Translation gives CASSQIRGSSYEQYF.

The table lists this clone with a few counts. The chain employs TRBV7-9 and TRBJ2-7; the match to TRBD2 covers 7 bases. CDR1 and CDR2 (germline): SEHNR, FQNEAQ (reference sequence). Losses at the gene ends were 3 bases for V and 0 bases for J; bases not matched to a gene: 11. The CDR3 runs 17 residues. The CDR3, as DNA: TGTGCCAGCAGCTTCGGCGGGGGATGGTATGTCTCCTACGAGCAGTACTTC. Its translation is CASSFGGGWYVSYEQYF.

This chain's CDR3 is CASSSRQGANNEQFF. The CDR3 DNA reads TGTGCCAGCAGCTCCCGACAGGGGGCGAACAATGAGCAGTTCTTC. This chain joins TRBV7-9 and TRBJ2-1; 10 nucleotides align to TRBD1. Losses at the gene ends were 4 bases for V and 5 bases for J; bases not matched to a gene: 5. The germline V gene encodes CDR1 SEHNR and CDR2 FQNEAQ (reference sequence). This CDR3 has 15 residues.

V and J are TRBV10-3 and TRBJ2-5, with D tentatively TRBD1 (5 bases). Judging by the DNA end, TRBJ2-7 fits better; the J call may be wrong. CDR1 is ENHRY and CDR2 is SYGVKD in the germline V gene. This CDR3 has 12 amino acids. CDR3 sequence reads: CAISAGSYEQYF. DNA for the CDR3: TGTGCCATCAGTGCAGGGTCCTACGAGCAGTACTTC.

This chain connects TRBV7-9 to TRBJ2-1, with D possibly being TRBD2 (6 bases). This CDR3 contains 15 residues. Germline V gives CDR1 SEHNR, CDR2 FQNEAQ (reference sequence). With 5 bases removed from V and 4 bases from J, the gap between germline ends came to 15 bases. CDR3 coding DNA: TGTGCCAGCAGCCACGGGGGACCTGGGTACAATGAGCAGTTCTTC. Translated, it gives CASSHGGPGYNEQFF.

The DNA for the CDR3 is TGTGCCAGCAGCCGAGATTATGGCTACACCTTC. Amino acid sequence: CASSRDYGYTF. J is TRBJ1-2 and V is TRBV7-2; the D is unclear. V was shortened by 5 bases and J by 5 bases, with 6 bases between the two germline ends. The germline CDR1 and CDR2 sequences are SGHTA and FQGNSA. There are 11 residues in the CDR3.

The chain joins TRBV29-1 to TRBJ2-7; D remains ambiguous. V lost 4 bases, J lost 6 bases, and 7 bases lay in between. Looked up from germline, CDR1 is SQVTM and CDR2 is ANQGSEA. The CDR3 is 10 amino acids. The CDR3 loop reads CSVGVSEQYF. CDR3 nucleotides: TGCAGCGTTGGAGTATCCGAGCAGTACTTC.

V is TRBV6-5 and J is TRBJ1-1; D perhaps matches TRBD1 (5 bases). The CDR3 extends over 14 amino acids. Trimming shortened V by 5 bases and J by 5 bases, and 15 bases separated the two germline ends. Germline CDR1 is MNHEY and CDR2 is SVGAGI. The CDR3 here is CASSRKGRWTEAFF. Here the CDR3 DNA reads TGTGCCAGCAGTCGCAAGGGGCGTTGGACTGAAGCTTTCTTT.

This clone has more than one count but fewer than ten. This chain links TRBV19 with TRBJ1-3; 7 bases match TRBD1. V trimming: 10 bases; J trimming: 0 bases; junction bases outside the gene matches: 9. CDR3 length equals 15 residues. The germline gives CDR1 LNHDA, CDR2 SQIVND (reference sequence). The CDR3: CATSGQAVSGNTIYF. The CDR3 DNA follows: TGTGCCACGAGCGGACAGGCGGTCTCTGGAAACACCATATATTTT.

This rearrangement joins TRBV28 to TRBJ2-3, with 13 bases fitting TRBD2. Trimming at V came to 5 bases and at J to 6 bases, leaving 11 bases not matched to a gene. The germline V gene encodes CDR1 MDHEN and CDR2 SYDVKM. This CDR3 contains 17 residues. This chain's CDR3 is CASSELGLAGAGDTQYF. In nucleotides, the CDR3 is TGTGCCAGCAGTGAACTAGGACTAGCGGGAGCTGGGGATACGCAGTATTTT.

The V and J genes are TRBV18 and TRBJ2-1; TRBD2 might be the D (6 bases). Trimming cost V 2 bases and J 5 bases, with 25 bases left between them. Germline V gives CDR1 KGHSH, CDR2 LQKENI. This CDR3 has 19 amino acids. CDR3 residues: CASSPGVPLLVGGNNEQFF. In nucleotides, the CDR3 is TGTGCCAGCTCACCAGGGGTCCCCTTACTAGTCGGCGGGAACAATGAGCAGTTCTTC.

The CDR3 sequence: CASSITPLDTEAFF. CDR3 bases: TGTGCCAGCAGTATCACGCCACTTGACACTGAAGCTTTCTTT. V gene TRBV27 combines with J gene TRBJ1-1; D is ambiguous. This CDR3 contains 14 residues. Germline CDR1 is MNHEY and CDR2 is SMNVEV (reference sequence). Trimming stripped 5 bases from V and 3 bases from J, with 13 bases between.

The chain links TRBV30 to TRBJ1-5; D may be TRBD1 (5 bases). CDR3 size: 15 residues. CDR1 is GTSNPN and CDR2 is SVGIG in the germline V gene (reference sequence). V gave up 2 bases and J gave up 4 bases, with 15 bases separating them. The CDR3 sequence is CAWSLPARGNQPQHF. DNA for the CDR3: TGTGCCTGGAGTTTACCGGCTCGGGGGAATCAGCCCCAGCATTTT. Drawing the rest from reference TRBV30 and TRBJ1-5, the complete variable domain is SQTIHQWPATLVQPVGSPLSLECTVEGTSNPNLYWYRQAAGRGLQLLFYSVGIGQISSEVPQNLSASRPQDRQFILSSKKLLLSDSGFYLCAWSLPARGNQPQHFGDGTRLSIL.

V is TRBV30 and J is TRBJ1-2, with D possibly being TRBD1 (6 bases). Germline CDR1 reads GTSNPN; CDR2 reads SVGIG (reference sequence). Trimming removed 4 bases from V and 7 bases from J, with 25 bases in between. The CDR3 runs to 16 residues. For the CDR3, the DNA is TGTGCCTGGACTTCCGGCGGACACACACGAGGGGGTGGCTACACCTTC. This encodes CAWTSGGHTRGGGYTF.